This T cell receptor (beta chain) originates from a study of T cell repertoires in cytomegalovirus infection. The wider study: Epitope selection comprised recently identified HLA-C-restricted CMV epitopes and well-studied HLA-B-restricted CMV epitopes. Public TCR beta signatures indicated both CMV infection and matching HLA type.

Study results and caveats: HLA-C-restricted CMV-specific TCR beta clonotypes prevailed in the ex vivo response. Cumulative frequency (of public TCR beta family members) identified carriers of CMV plus the relevant HLA.

The V gene lost 6 bases and the J gene lost 6 bases, with 18 bases spanning the gap. The CDR3 runs to 14 residues. From germline, CDR1 is DFQATT and CDR2 SNEGSKA (reference sequence). As to this clonotype: What it binds is not known.

TCRdb re-analysed the reads in MiXCR, keeping a single row per CDR3 protein. In the table there are approximately 730,000 distinct CDR3 sequences, around 32% of which are singletons. The TCR originated in a human donor in good health (CMV status not recorded). Some clones in this sample may be carry-over from other donors' samples. The sequencing used cultured PBMCs, collected from culture after CMV antigen stimulation. The chain carries TRBV20-1 and TRBJ1-5, with TRBD1 as a possible D gene (6 bases). As DNA, the CDR3 is TGCAGTGCCCGGGGGCGGGGGGCGGGTCAGCCCCAGCATTTT. It is translated as CSARGRGAGQPQHF.